These 8 T cell receptor beta chains came from one sample sequenced in a study of CD8 T cells in ankylosing spondylitis. MiXCR, run by TCRdb on the 5' RACE reads, gives a single entry per CDR3 protein. Among under 300,000 distinct CDR3 sequences listed, 8% to 11% were seen once. The specimen sequenced was blood, either unsorted or a sorted T cell fraction (not recorded which). These receptors originate from a male donor with ankylosing spondylitis or in good health (not recorded which).

The sample holds many counts of this clonotype. The V and J genes are TRBV5-1 and TRBJ2-7; D remains ambiguous. The V end was cut by 0 bases, the J end by 9 bases, with 13 bases between. This CDR3 has 13 amino acids. CDR1 is SGHRS, CDR2 YFSETQ, per germline. The CDR3 DNA reads as TGCGCCAGCAGCTTGGCTGAAGACGTGGCGCAGTACTTC. Protein sequence: CASSLAEDVAQYF.

Regarding this clonotype: This may arise from a read error, as a much more abundant clone is one base away. The J gene is TRBJ2-5, the V gene TRBV3-1; 9 bases are shared with TRBD2. Per the germline V gene, CDR1 is LGHDT and CDR2 is YNNKEL (reference sequence). This CDR3 region has 16 residues. This chain's CDR3 is CASSQERLAVQEIQYF. The CDR3, as DNA: TGTGCCAGCAGCCAAGAGAGACTAGCGGTACAAGAGATCCAGTACTTC.

This chain links TRBV11-3 with TRBJ1-1; 7 bases are a match to TRBD1. Trimming removed 5 bases from V and 10 bases from J; junction bases left unmatched: 13. CDR1 and CDR2 from the germline V gene are SGHNT and YENEEA. This CDR3 has 14 amino acids. The CDR3 loop reads CASSPGTQGLGAFF. Here the CDR3 DNA reads TGTGCCAGCAGCCCTGGGACACAGGGGCTCGGAGCTTTCTTT.

This clonotype was detected a few times. This sequence joins TRBV2 and TRBJ2-1; D perhaps matches TRBD2 (6 bases). The ends were cut back, 6 bases at V and 2 bases at J, with 17 bases in the middle. This CDR3 spans 16 amino acids. Germline V lookup: CDR1 SNHLY, CDR2 FYNNEI. In DNA form, the CDR3 reads TGTGCCAGCAGGACCACCGGGGCGGGGCCCTACAATGAGCAGTTCTTC. Translating gives CASRTTGAGPYNEQFF.

This clonotype came up a few times. The chain recombines TRBV12-3 or TRBV12-4 with TRBJ2-5, with D hard to call. The CDR3 consists of 12 residues. The V end was cut by 2 bases, the J end by 3 bases, with 4 bases between. The CDR3 is CASSLLEETQYF. As DNA, the CDR3 is TGTGCCAGCAGTTTACTGGAAGAGACCCAGTACTTC.

This clonotype showed up many times. The V and J genes are TRBV12-3 or TRBV12-4 and TRBJ1-5, with D unclear. The CDR3 length is 12 residues. Trimming stripped 6 bases from V and 4 bases from J, with 7 bases between. The CDR3 reads CASRDGNQPQHF. The CDR3 nucleotides read TGTGCCAGCAGGGATGGGAATCAGCCCCAGCATTTT.

This clonotype was picked up many times. V and J are TRBV10-3 and TRBJ2-5, with 8 bases matching TRBD1. CDR1 and CDR2 from the germline V gene are ENHRY and SYGVKD. The CDR3 spans 14 residues. V shed 0 bases and J 4 bases; nucleotides not matched to a gene: 1. The CDR3 coding sequence is TGTGCCATCAGTGAGTCTACAGGGGGAGAGACCCAGTACTTC. Amino acid sequence: CAISESTGGETQYF.

This clonotype was seen a few times. The CDR3 coding sequence is TGTGCCAGCAGTTCGGACAGGGGTCAGTACAATGAGCAGTTCTTC. This sequence encodes CASSSDRGQYNEQFF. The chain has TRBV25-1 and TRBJ2-1; 9 bases fit TRBD1. Germline trimming cut 5 bases from V and 4 bases from J; bases unmatched to any gene: 6. The CDR3 is made up of 15 amino acids. CDR1 and CDR2 (germline): MGHDK, SYGVNS.